The text below deals with one T cell receptor (beta chain). Its antigen is as yet unknown. The sample is drawn from a study of T cell repertoires in cytomegalovirus infection. On the study more broadly: HLA-B-restricted CMV epitopes that are well studied, plus recently identified HLA-C-restricted ones, were used by the study.

MiXCR, run by TCRdb on the reads, gives a single entry per CDR3 protein. The table shows 80,000 to 90,000 distinct CDR3 sequences, with approximately 46% occurring only once. Overall study findings and caveats: Dominating the ex vivo response were TCR beta clonotypes that were CMV-specific and HLA-C-restricted.

Germline lookup yields CDR1 SEHNR and CDR2 FQNEAQ (reference sequence). The CDR3 covers 16 residues. Losses at the gene ends were 0 bases for V and 1 base for J; bases not matched to a gene: 3. This specimen consisted of CD8+ T cells from cultured PBMCs, obtained from culture after CMV antigen stimulation. V and J are TRBV7-9 and TRBJ2-4, with 7 positions matching TRBD1. This receptor was taken from a human donor in good health (CMV status not recorded). Some clones in this sample may be carry-over from other donors' samples. The CDR3 bases are TGTGCCAGCAGCTTAGCGGCAGGGGGTGCCAAAAACATTCAGTACTTC. Protein product: CASSLAAGGAKNIQYF.